This TCR beta chain was sequenced during a study of T cells in Graves' hyperthyroidism and ophthalmopathy. Aged 18 to 65, the patients had hyperthyroidism that was newly diagnosed and had lasted under 2 months. Findings and caveats of the study: Ophthalmopathy was separated from stable hyperthyroidism by a 13 V-J model.

It was RNA transcripts that yielded the amplified TCR beta CDR3 regions. First-round RT-PCR of the TCR CDR3 relied on the HTBI primer set. TCRdb passed the multiplex PCR reads through MiXCR, listing each CDR3 protein once. The repertoire holds 600,000 to 900,000 distinct CDR3 sequences, with over 15% as singletons. This clonotype was recorded a few times. Antigen: not known. Germline is not matched at one junction end, which may reflect a read error. CDR3 length equals 15 residues. Germline V gene sequence: CDR1 MDHEN, CDR2 SYDVKM. The V gene is TRBV28, the J gene TRBJ2-7; TRBD1 agrees at 10 bases. The sequenced material came from blood. This TCR was sampled from a man aged 18-30 years with Graves' hyperthyroidism. CDR3 nucleotide sequence: TGTGCCAGCGGTTTAGTTCGGACAGGGGGGTACGAGCAGTACTTC. Encoded protein: CASGLVRTGGYEQYF.